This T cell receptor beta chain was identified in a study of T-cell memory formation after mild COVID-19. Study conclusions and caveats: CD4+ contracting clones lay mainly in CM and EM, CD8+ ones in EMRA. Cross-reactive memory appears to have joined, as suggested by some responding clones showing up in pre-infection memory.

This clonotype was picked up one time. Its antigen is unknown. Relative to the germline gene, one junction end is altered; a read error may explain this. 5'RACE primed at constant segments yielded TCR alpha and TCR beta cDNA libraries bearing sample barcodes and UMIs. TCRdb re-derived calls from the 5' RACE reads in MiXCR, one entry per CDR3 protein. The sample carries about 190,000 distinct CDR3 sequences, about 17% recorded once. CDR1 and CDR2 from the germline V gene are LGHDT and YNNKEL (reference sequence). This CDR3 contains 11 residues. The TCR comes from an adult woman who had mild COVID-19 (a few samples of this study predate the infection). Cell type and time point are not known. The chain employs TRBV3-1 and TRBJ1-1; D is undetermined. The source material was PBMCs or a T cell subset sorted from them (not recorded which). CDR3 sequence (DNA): TGTGCCAGCAGCCAGTTTTATGAAGATTTCTTT. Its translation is CASSQFYEDFF.